One sample yielded the 8 T cell receptor beta chains listed below, sequenced in a study of T cells in women clearing cervical HPV infection. Data came from immunoSEQ multiplex PCR; TCRdb stores just in-frame clones and leaves some out. Its table lists tens of thousands of clones. The sample was blood buffy coat. Every receptor here comes from a woman between 18 and 69 years old with a cervical HPV16 infection that either progressed to CIN3+ or cleared (not recorded which).

In the case of this clone: The read is 3 residues too short to cover the CDR3 end, so that end is filled in from the germline J gene. This rearrangement joins TRBV5-6 to TRBJ2-7, with 7 bases aligning to TRBD1. Germline CDR1 and CDR2: SGHDT and YYEEEE. V trimming: 2 bases; J trimming: 5 bases; junction bases outside the gene matches: 1. There are 12 residues in the CDR3. The CDR3 bases that were read are TGTGCCAGCAGCTTTGACAGGGACGAG. Protein sequence: CASSFDRDE. The CDR3 in its entirety is CASSFDRDEQYF.

On this clone: The sequenced fragment ends 3 residues before the CDR3 boundary, so the rest is inferred from the germline J gene. The genes are TRBV5-6 and TRBJ2-3, with D possibly being TRBD2 (5 bases). V was clipped by 0 bases and J by 6 bases, with 11 bases between them. Germline V gene lookup returns CDR1 SGHDT and CDR2 YYEEEE. The CDR3 runs 14 residues. The CDR3 DNA, read in part, is TGTGCCAGCAGCTTGGGCCGGGGTGGGGATACG. It yields the protein CASSLGRGGDT. The full CDR3 is CASSLGRGGDTQYF. Complete variable domain (other parts from reference TRBV5-6 and TRBJ2-3): DAGVTQSPTHLIKTRGQQVTLRCSPKSGHDTVSWYQQALGQGPQFIFQYYEEEERQRGNFPDRFSGHQFPNYSSELNVNALLLGDSALYLCASSLGRGGDTQYFGPGTRLTVL.

To note about this clone: The read ends 3 residues before the CDR3 terminus; that terminus is restored from the germline J gene. The chain employs TRBV2 and TRBJ2-3, with 7 nucleotides matching TRBD2. V dropped 5 bases and J dropped 5; count of bases not matched to a gene: 4. The CDR3 is 13 amino acids. Germline values: CDR1 SNHLY, CDR2 FYNNEI. The CDR3 here is CASSLGLEDTQYF. CDR3 DNA, as far as it was read: TGTGCCAGCAGTCTAGGACTAGAAGATACG.

With respect to this clone: The read halts 3 residues ahead of the CDR3 end, with the missing end drawn from the germline J gene. The chain employs TRBV2 and TRBJ1-2, with 8 bases matching TRBD1. CDR1 SNHLY and CDR2 FYNNEI come from the germline V gene. V shed 8 bases and J 7 bases; nucleotides not matched to a gene: 9. This CDR3 region has 13 residues. The part of the CDR3 DNA that was read is TGTGCCAGCCCAGGGGGCGCGGGATTTGGC. Its translation is CASPGGAGFG. In full, the CDR3 reads CASPGGAGFGYTF.

Concerning this clone itself: The sequenced fragment ends 3 residues before the CDR3 boundary, so the rest is inferred from the germline J gene. V is TRBV4-2 and J is TRBJ2-3; D may be TRBD2 (7 bases). The CDR3 is 18 residues long. V was pared by 1 base and J by 4 bases, with 21 bases between. CDR1 is LGHNA and CDR2 is YNFKEQ in the germline V gene. The CDR3 reads CASSQVPLRGASPDTQYF. Incomplete CDR3 DNA: TGTGCCAGCAGCCAAGTACCTCTTCGGGGGGCCTCCCCAGATACG.

On this clone itself: The missing CDR3 end, 3 residues past where the read stops, is filled in from the germline J gene. The chain has TRBV6-2 or TRBV6-3 and TRBJ2-3; D is perhaps TRBD2 (6 bases). V shed 2 bases and J shed 2 bases, with 11 bases lying between them. The CDR3 is 15 residues long. Germline V gene lookup returns CDR1 MNHEY and CDR2 SVGEGT. The CDR3 sequence is CASSYGSGYTDTQYF. The CDR3 bases that were read are TGTGCCAGCAGTTACGGTAGCGGATACACAGATACG.

Note on this clone: The read comes to an end 3 residues before the CDR3 does, leaving the germline J gene to fill in the end. This chain links TRBV18 with TRBJ2-5; TRBD1 might be the D (5 bases). This CDR3 region has 12 residues. The V gene's germline CDR1 is KGHSH and CDR2 LQKENI. Trimming removed 2 bases from V and 5 bases from J, with 6 bases in between. The CDR3 sequence: CASSPRGETQYF. The CDR3 DNA, read in part, is TGTGCCAGCTCACCAAGGGGTGAGACC.

With regard to this clone: The read falls 3 residues short of the CDR3 end, and the missing part is taken from the germline J gene. The rearrangement joins TRBV2 to TRBJ2-1, with TRBD1 matching 9 bases. Germline CDR1 reads SNHLY; CDR2 reads FYNNEI. V trimming: 5 bases; J trimming: 4 bases; junction bases outside the gene matches: 6. CDR3 length: 15 residues. The CDR3 bases that were read are TGTGCCAGCAGTTCCACAGGGGGCGGGTACAATGAG. It codes for CASSSTGGGYNE. The CDR3 as a whole reads CASSSTGGGYNEQFF. The full variable domain, completed using reference TRBV2 and TRBJ2-1, is EPEVTQTPSHQVTQMGQEVILRCVPISNHLYFYWYRQILGQKVEFLVSFYNNEISEKSEIFDDQFSVERPDGSNFTLKIRSTKLEDSAMYFCASSSTGGGYNEQFFGPGTRLTVL.